This T cell receptor beta chain was sequenced in a study of beta chain features in type 1 diabetes. Study information: What patients shared with healthy donors was a similar profile of age, gender and cell yields.

V was trimmed by 1 base and J by 9 bases, leaving 7 bases between them. This CDR3 is 13 amino acids long. The germline V gene has CDR1 SGHTA and CDR2 FQGNSA. Every isolated RNA sample was fully reverse transcribed, so sequencing captured expressed TCRB transcripts. TCRdb's table, derived via immunoSEQ multiplex PCR, lists solely in-frame clones and lacks some. This sample yields 430,000 or so clones, of which over 10% are seen a single time; roughly 0.046% belongs to the top ten. This clone has only a few counts. What it recognizes is unknown. Findings and limits, study-wide: Diminished insertions and augmented deletions at VDJ junctions characterized type 1 diabetes patients.

Sequencing was carried out using naive CD4+ T cells from blood. This rearrangement joins TRBV7-2 to TRBJ1-6; D is ambiguous. The TCR sequence derives from a young woman in good health. In DNA form, the CDR3 reads TGTGCCAGCAGCTTAGTGGAGGGTTCACCCCTCCACTTT. Its translation is CASSLVEGSPLHF.